This is a list of T cell receptor beta chains from one sample in a study of cytomegalovirus exposure and HLA in healthy donors. TCRdb keeps only in-frame clones here, not all; method: immunoSEQ multiplex PCR. The repertoire has 150,000 to 200,000 clones, roughly four fifths of them found once; the top ten carry about 2.2%. The sequencing sample was made of PBMCs. Source of these receptors: a woman aged 25-40 years in good health and CMV-seronegative. Each CDR3 is given with its conserved first and last residue. Each record gives: clone size, V gene, J gene, D gene, CDR3 protein, CDR3 DNA. The D gene is left open where the match is weak. Some rows mark clone size as missing; the rest say once, few, many or name a class of expanded clone.

clone size: -
V gene: TRBV27
J gene: TRBJ1-1
D gene: -
CDR3 protein: CASSLSGGGGTEAFF
CDR3 DNA: TGTGCCAGCAGTTTATCGGGCGGGGGGGGCACTGAAGCTTTCTTT

clone size: -
V gene: TRBV7-8
J gene: TRBJ1-4
D gene: -
CDR3 protein: CASSLVGPGTNEKLFF
CDR3 DNA: TGTGCCAGCAGCTTAGTGGGTCCGGGAACTAATGAAAAACTGTTTTTT

clone size: -
V gene: TRBV5-4
J gene: TRBJ2-5
D gene: TRBD1
CDR3 protein: CASSYPGTEETQYF
CDR3 DNA: TGTGCCAGCAGCTACCCCGGGACAGAAGAGACCCAGTACTTC

clone size: -
V gene: TRBV6-5
J gene: TRBJ2-1
D gene: TRBD1
CDR3 protein: CASSLDRGNYNEQFF
CDR3 DNA: TGTGCCAGCAGTTTAGACAGGGGGAATTACAATGAGCAGTTCTTC

clone size: -
V gene: TRBV7-2
J gene: TRBJ2-3
D gene: TRBD2
CDR3 protein: CASSLSGGPTDTQYF
CDR3 DNA: TGTGCCAGCAGCTTATCGGGGGGGCCCACAGATACGCAGTATTTT

clone size: -
V gene: TRBV2
J gene: TRBJ2-1
D gene: TRBD2
CDR3 protein: CAKQTSEAFNEQFF
CDR3 DNA: TGTGCCAAGCAGACTAGCGAGGCTTTTAATGAGCAGTTCTTC

clone size: -
V gene: TRBV30
J gene: TRBJ2-1
D gene: TRBD2
CDR3 protein: CAWSVLGLAGGFYNEQFF
CDR3 DNA: TGTGCCTGGAGTGTACTAGGACTAGCGGGAGGGTTTTACAATGAGCAGTTCTTC

clone size: -
V gene: TRBV21-1
J gene: TRBJ2-5
D gene: -
CDR3 protein: CASRGAGAGETQYF
CDR3 DNA: TGTGCCAGCAGAGGGGCAGGGGCGGGAGAGACCCAGTACTTC

clone size: -
V gene: TRBV18
J gene: TRBJ1-2
D gene: TRBD1
CDR3 protein: CASSPGTGGLNYGYTF
CDR3 DNA: TGTGCCAGCTCACCGGGGACAGGGGGCCTTAACTATGGCTACACCTTC

clone size: -
V gene: TRBV28
J gene: TRBJ2-6
D gene: -
CDR3 protein: CASSLSVSGANGLTF
CDR3 DNA: TGTGCCAGCAGTTTGAGCGTCTCTGGGGCCAACGGCCTGACTTTC

clone size: -
V gene: TRBV7-9
J gene: TRBJ1-4
D gene: -
CDR3 protein: CASGDANEKLFF
CDR3 DNA: TGTGCCAGTGGAGACGCTAATGAAAAACTGTTTTTT

clone size: -
V gene: TRBV7-9
J gene: TRBJ2-7
D gene: -
CDR3 protein: CASSSREGKAYEQYF
CDR3 DNA: TGTGCCAGCAGCTCCAGAGAGGGTAAGGCCTACGAGCAGTACTTC

clone size: -
V gene: TRBV19
J gene: TRBJ1-5
D gene: -
CDR3 protein: CATAGTLGQPQHF
CDR3 DNA: TGTGCCACTGCCGGGACTTTGGGTCAGCCCCAGCATTTT

clone size: -
V gene: TRBV9
J gene: TRBJ2-7
D gene: TRBD2
CDR3 protein: CASSMTSGSSEQYF
CDR3 DNA: TGTGCCAGCAGCATGACTAGCGGGAGTTCCGAGCAGTACTTC

clone size: -
V gene: TRBV2
J gene: TRBJ2-1
D gene: TRBD1
CDR3 protein: CASDPGTGNNEQFF
CDR3 DNA: TGTGCCAGCGACCCCGGGACAGGAAACAATGAGCAGTTCTTC

clone size: once
V gene: TRBV7-2
J gene: TRBJ1-6
D gene: -
CDR3 protein: CASSLGQGLNSPLHF
CDR3 DNA: TGTGCCAGCAGCTTAGGGCAGGGCCTTAATTCACCCCTCCACTTT

clone size: few
V gene: TRBV28
J gene: TRBJ2-6
D gene: -
CDR3 protein: CASSLSVSGANVLTF
CDR3 DNA: TGTGCCAGCAGTTTGAGCGTCTCTGGGGCCAACGTCCTGACTTTC

clone size: -
V gene: TRBV6-6
J gene: TRBJ2-7
D gene: -
CDR3 protein: CASSSTQGLAGEQYF
CDR3 DNA: TGTGCCAGCAGCTCTACCCAGGGACTCGCCGGCGAGCAGTACTTC

clone size: -
V gene: TRBV2
J gene: TRBJ2-5
D gene: TRBD2
CDR3 protein: CASGAGVQETQYF
CDR3 DNA: TGTGCCAGCGGTGCGGGAGTCCAAGAGACCCAGTACTTC